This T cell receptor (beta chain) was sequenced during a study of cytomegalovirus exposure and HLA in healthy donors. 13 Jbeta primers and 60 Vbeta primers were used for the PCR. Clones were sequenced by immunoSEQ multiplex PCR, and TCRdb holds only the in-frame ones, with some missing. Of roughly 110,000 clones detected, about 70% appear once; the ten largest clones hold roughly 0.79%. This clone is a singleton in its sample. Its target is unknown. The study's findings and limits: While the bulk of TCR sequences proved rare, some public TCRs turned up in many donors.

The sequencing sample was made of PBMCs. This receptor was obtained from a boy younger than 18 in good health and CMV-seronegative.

This CDR3 is CASSKFLSRSTDTQYF. As DNA, the CDR3 is TGTGCCAGTAGTAAATTTCTGTCCCGTAGCACAGATACGCAGTATTTT. J is TRBJ2-3 and V is TRBV19, with D unresolved. The V and J ends lost 4 bases and 0 bases respectively, with 14 bases between them. The CDR3 loop spans 16 amino acids. Germline loops: CDR1 LNHDA, CDR2 SQIVND (reference sequence).